This TCR beta chain was found in a study of blood T cell repertoires in COVID-19. Study overall: COVID-19 samples, acute and convalescent, were from the United States, Italy and Spain. T cells, B-cell-depleted T cells, or PBMCs provided the cDNA or gDNA that served as material.

Per the original data handling: Nucleated cell number was recorded as an estimate derived from reference gene primer amplification. Assay used: immunoSEQ multiplex PCR; TCRdb lists only in-frame clones, some missing. D and trimming come from the DNA, and the V and J calls and clone size come from that table. The data show 250,000 or so clones, with about 87% seen just once and over 4% held by the top ten. Assignments of participants to cohorts depended upon their own reported clinical history. Sequenced material: PBMCs or T cells enriched from blood (not recorded which). This TCR derives from a woman under 40 with acute COVID-19.

The DNA of the CDR3 is TGTGCCAGCAGCTTACCGACAGCGTCCTACCACGAGCAGTACTTC. It encodes CASSLPTASYHEQYF. This chain links TRBV7-9 with TRBJ2-7; TRBD1 might be the D (5 bases). The CDR3 runs 15 residues. Trimming cost V 2 bases and J 5 bases, with 16 bases left between them. The germline gives CDR1 SEHNR, CDR2 FQNEAQ (reference sequence).